This TCR beta chain appears in the sequencing data of a study of shared clonotypes between healthy human individuals (dated by TCRdb to 2018 to 2021). About the full investigation: The cohort comprised a couple of women and a few men aged 18 to 49 years. For each donor, CD4 naive and CD4 memory were each run on three plates, CD8 naive on two plates, and CD8 memory on one plate. To estimate repertoire size and how much clonotypes are shared between individuals, the study performed deep sequencing of blood TCR repertoires from roughly five healthy adults. To increase sequencing depth and limit assay-specific biases, TCR repertoire library preparation and sequencing were carried out by different laboratories using diverse techniques. Between about 0.9 and 8.9 billion PBMCs per donor were obtained by leukapheresis.

Beyond this particular receptor, the publication reports: Larger estimated clonotype richness was generally found for naive subsets than for memory subsets. Compared with non-shared clonotypes, clonotypes shared by all four sorted-subset donors had higher generation probabilities. When several donors were compared, the shared fraction of clonotypes was 5% to 6.5% for naive CD4, roughly 3.3% for naive CD8, 2.3% for memory CD4, and less than 0.5% for memory CD8. The small number of donors limited the genetic and exposure-history diversity represented. Pairwise subsampling indicated that sequencing depth was expected to affect the degree of clonotype sharing among donors. Even with the large sequencing depth, rarefaction of the sorted-subset datasets indicated that sequencing was incomplete. Sampling was limited to blood, and TCR repertoires in tissue likely differ from TCR repertoires in blood.

The CDR3 numbers 14 residues from cysteine through phenylalanine. Only CDR3 DNA remains: 42 bases, in frame from the first base. Via the germline V gene, CDR1 is SGHRS and CDR2 YFSETQ. The V and J ends are trimmed by 4 bases and 4 bases, leaving 12 bases between them. The donors were healthy, HIV-negative adults with no recently reported acute infections or vaccinations. Every donor was a Caucasian adult living in Nashville, Tennessee, USA. CD4+ T cells were enriched by magnetic negative selection, after which naive cells were positively selected on CD45RA and the negative fraction was taken as the memory subset. After blood collection by leukapheresis, PBMCs were isolated using Ficoll-Histopaque density gradient centrifugation and then cryopreserved in the vapor phase of liquid nitrogen. Analytical flow cytometry was used to check the purity and quantity of every magnetically sorted T cell population. Each sorted fraction had its genomic DNA isolated and then quantified by UV absorbance on a Nanodrop 2000c.

This clone showed up just once. It lacks a known antigen. The sample holds no much larger clone one base away, and base qualities are not on file. Using the deep immunoSEQ assay, multiplex PCR amplified TCR CDR3 regions from genomic DNA. Genomic DNA extracted from each cell subset was distributed evenly over all wells of several immunoSEQ 96-well plates, and each plate served as one replicate. For sorted subsets, approximately 0.2 ug of genomic DNA, equivalent to around 31,000 T cell genomes, went into each replicate PCR. The purified libraries were quantified using a Qubit 3.0 fluorometer, sized with a Bioanalyzer 2100, and then quantified again using the KAPA Library Quantification kit. A separate single-read 150-cycle Illumina NextSeq 550 flow cell was used to sequence each immunoSEQ 96-well plate. Under the source paper's analysis protocol: Because the immunoSEQ output held only junctional sequences and lacked quality scores, the filtering could not match the filtering applied to full-length reads. Sequences were annotated with PyIR, a Python wrapper for IgBLAST v1.9, and V/J genes and CDR3 were assigned using IMGT germline references. Reads were filtered out if the reads had weak V/J assignments (E-value above 1e-6), no CDR3, stop codons, out-of-frame junctions, or ambiguous translated residues. V3J clonotypes were defined as sequences sharing an identical inferred V gene, J gene, and CDR3 amino acid sequence. Percentage overlap between repertoires was calculated by dividing the number of shared unique clonotypes by the size of the smaller repertoire. RTK rarefaction, the Chao1 estimator, and Recon v2.1 estimates of unobserved clonotypes were used to assess repertoire richness. Generation probabilities were computed with OLGA for all TCRbeta clonotypes obtained by the gDNA method from a few donors. The table comes from immuneACCESS by way of TCRdb, which keeps in-frame sequences with V and J called. Part of the clones is missing from these tables; in studies checked, under half for an unresolved V gene and the rest for unknown reasons. That table supplies the V and J calls and clone size; D and trimming were determined from the DNA. This sample holds about 1.1 million clones; 75% to 85% were observed only once. The ten largest clones take up around 0.47% of the sample.

The specimen sequenced was memory CD4+ T cells from PBMCs. Reading the label with the study, this specimen's cell subset or site is: CD45RA-negative fraction. The clonotype comes from a man aged 18-30 years in good health. Some clones in this sample may be carry-over from other donors' samples. The chain couples TRBV5-1 to TRBJ2-1; tentative D gene TRBD2, with 5 bases matching. The sequence in DNA is TGCGCCAGCAGCCCAAGCGGCGGGTACAATGAGCAGTTCTTC. It codes for CASSPSGGYNEQFF.